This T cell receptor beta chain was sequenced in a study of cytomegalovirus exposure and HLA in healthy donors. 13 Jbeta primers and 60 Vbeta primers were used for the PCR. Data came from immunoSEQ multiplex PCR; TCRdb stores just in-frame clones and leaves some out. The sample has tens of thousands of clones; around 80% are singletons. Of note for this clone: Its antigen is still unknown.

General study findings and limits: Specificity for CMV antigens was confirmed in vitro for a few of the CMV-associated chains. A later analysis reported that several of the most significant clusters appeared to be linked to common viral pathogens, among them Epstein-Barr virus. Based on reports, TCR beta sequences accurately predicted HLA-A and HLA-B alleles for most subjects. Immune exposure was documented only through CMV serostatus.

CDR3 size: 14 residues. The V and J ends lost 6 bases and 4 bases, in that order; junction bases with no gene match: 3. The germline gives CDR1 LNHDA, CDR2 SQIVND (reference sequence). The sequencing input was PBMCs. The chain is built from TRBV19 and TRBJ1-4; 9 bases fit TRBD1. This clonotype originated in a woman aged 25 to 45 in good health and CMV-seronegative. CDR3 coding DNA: TGTGCCAGTAGGCGACAGGGGGTTAATGAAAAACTGTTTTTT. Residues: CASRRQGVNEKLFF.